This T cell receptor (beta chain) is drawn from a study of T cells after yellow fever vaccination. TCRdb reanalysed the 5' RACE reads using MiXCR and keeps one entry per CDR3 protein. The sample shows approximately 140,000 distinct CDR3 sequences, roughly 8.2% of them seen only once. The CDR3 has 14 amino acids. V shed 7 bases and J shed 1 base, with 13 bases lying between them. Germline CDR1 SEHNR, CDR2 FQNEAQ (reference sequence). This clonotype was recorded at least ten times. This receptor was identified in a man aged 25 to 40 who received the YFV17D yellow fever vaccine. The specimen was CD4+ T cells sorted from PBMCs, collected 5 days after the yellow fever booster vaccination. This chain joins TRBV7-9 and TRBJ1-1; TRBD1 is a possible D gene (5 bases). As DNA, the CDR3 is TGTGCCAGCACCCTCGCAGGGAGGAACACTGAAGCTTTCTTT. Protein: CASTLAGRNTEAFF.